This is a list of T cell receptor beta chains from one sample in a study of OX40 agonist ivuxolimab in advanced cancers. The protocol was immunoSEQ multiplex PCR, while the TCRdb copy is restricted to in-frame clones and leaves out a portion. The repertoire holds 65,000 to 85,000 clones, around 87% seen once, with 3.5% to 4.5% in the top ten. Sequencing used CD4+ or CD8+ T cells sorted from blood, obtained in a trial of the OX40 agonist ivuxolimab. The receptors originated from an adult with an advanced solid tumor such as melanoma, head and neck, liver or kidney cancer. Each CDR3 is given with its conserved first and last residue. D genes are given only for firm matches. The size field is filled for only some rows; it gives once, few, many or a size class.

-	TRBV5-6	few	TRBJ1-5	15	TGTGCCAGCAGCTTACGACGGGGAGGCAATCAGCCCCAGCATTTT	CASSLRRGGNQPQHF
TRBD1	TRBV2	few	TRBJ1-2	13	TGTGCCAGCACTCCCCAGGGGGGTGAGGGCTACACCTTC	CASTPQGGEGYTF
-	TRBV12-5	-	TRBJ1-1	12	TGTGCTAGTGGTTTGGCGCACACTGAAGCTTTCTTT	CASGLAHTEAFF
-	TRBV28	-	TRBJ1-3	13	TGTGCCAGCAGTTGGTCGGGTGGAAACACCATATATTTT	CASSWSGGNTIYF
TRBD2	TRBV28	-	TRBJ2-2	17	TGTGCCAGCAGCGCGACCCCCGGCGGGGGGGATACCGGGGAGCTGTTTTTT	CASSATPGGGDTGELFF
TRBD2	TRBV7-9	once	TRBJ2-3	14	TGTGCCAGCAGCCGGGGACTAGCGAGTGATACGCAGTATTTT	CASSRGLASDTQYF
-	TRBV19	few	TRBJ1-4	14	TGTGCCAGTAGTAGGAGTGCAACTAATGAAAAACTGTTTTTT	CASSRSATNEKLFF
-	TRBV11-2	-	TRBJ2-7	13	TGTGCCAGCAGCTTAGACTACAGAGCTGAGCAGTACTTC	CASSLDYRAEQYF
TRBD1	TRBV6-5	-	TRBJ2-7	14	TGTGCCAGCAGTTACGGGGACAGGGCCTACGAGCAGTACTTC	CASSYGDRAYEQYF
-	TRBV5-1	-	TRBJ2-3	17	TGCGCCAGCAGCTTGGAAAGTCCAGGGCGCCGGGCAGATACGCAGTATTTT	CASSLESPGRRADTQYF
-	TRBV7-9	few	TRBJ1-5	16	TGTGCCAGCAGCCCGAACGACGGGAGGGGCAATCAGCCCCAGCATTTT	CASSPNDGRGNQPQHF
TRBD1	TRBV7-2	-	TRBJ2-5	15	TGTGCCAGCAGCTCCTGGGACAGGGGGGTAGAGACCCAGTACTTC	CASSSWDRGVETQYF